A single T cell receptor (beta chain) is shown here with its context. Its antigen is unknown. The sample belongs to a study of blood T cells in healthy people across ages. Healthy individuals of Caucasian origin from Russia, aged about 6 to 100, served as donors. Isolated PBMCs totaled at least 6 million in each sample. Germline V gene data show CDR1 as SQVTM and CDR2 as ANQGSEA. The CDR3 covers 16 residues. The germline V and J ends were trimmed by 4 bases and 6 bases, with 22 bases remaining between them. Through a sample-barcoded 5' primer and a J-beta primer mix, a second PCR was run for 7 to 11 cycles. TCRdb re-derived calls from the 5' RACE reads in MiXCR, one entry per CDR3 protein. The sample lists roughly 730,000 distinct CDR3 sequences; 45% to 70% were seen once. Points from the study as a whole: Possibly, changes in expanded clonotypes were confounded because donor CMV status was unknown. Naive T cell percentage and TCR beta diversity correlated strongly.

The TCR sequence derives from a man aged 35 to 55 in good health. The chain uses TRBV29-1 and TRBJ2-1; TRBD2 might be the D (6 bases). The sample consisted of blood. This CDR3 reads CSVVGPRGSGTNEQFF. The CDR3, as DNA: TGCAGCGTTGTCGGTCCTCGGGGGTCCGGGACCAATGAGCAGTTCTTC.